This entry lists 9 T cell receptor beta chains sequenced from one sample in a study of early stage breast cancer tumors. Produced via immunoSEQ multiplex PCR; TCRdb's table is partial and in-frame only. Here the sample spans 45,000 to 65,000 clones, roughly 73% being singletons. Sequencing was performed on blood. These TCRs come from a person between 35 and 49 years old with breast cancer.

The genes are TRBV30 and TRBJ1-2, with D unclear. Trimming took off 2 bases at V and 2 bases at J, with 6 bases between the two ends. This CDR3 has 12 residues. CDR1 GTSNPN and CDR2 SVGIG come from the germline V gene (reference sequence). The CDR3 DNA sequence: TGTGCCTGGAGTCTCGGAAACTATGGCTACACCTTC. Amino acid sequence: CAWSLGNYGYTF.

This clone has only a few counts. The rearrangement links TRBV30 to TRBJ2-2; 13 nucleotides match TRBD2. The CDR3 loop spans 15 amino acids. Germline loops: CDR1 GTSNPN, CDR2 SVGIG (reference sequence). The V segment lost 0 bases and the J segment 6 bases; nucleotides outside the gene matches: 1. CDR3 nucleotide sequence: TGTGCCTGGAGTGTACTAGCGGGAGGGCCCGGGGAGCTGTTTTTT. Protein product: CAWSVLAGGPGELFF.

The chain recombines TRBV7-9 with TRBJ2-1; TRBD2 aligns across 12 bases. V lost 5 bases, J lost 7 bases, and 6 bases stayed unmatched. Germline CDR1 SEHNR, CDR2 FQNEAQ (reference sequence). The CDR3 is 15 residues long. CDR3 residues: CASSKTSGSWNEQFF. In nucleotides, the CDR3 is TGTGCCAGCAGCAAGACTAGCGGGAGTTGGAATGAGCAGTTCTTC. Looking up the rest from reference TRBV7-9 and TRBJ2-1 gives the full variable domain: DTGVSQNPRHKITKRGQNVTFRCDPISEHNRLYWYRQTLGQGPEFLTYFQNEAQLEKSRLLSDRFSAERPKGSFSTLEIQRTEQGDSAMYLCASSKTSGSWNEQFFGPGTRLTVL.

The chain employs TRBV30 and TRBJ1-4; D might be TRBD1 (5 bases). V shed 4 bases and J shed 0 bases, with 18 bases lying between them. Germline V gene data show CDR1 as GTSNPN and CDR2 as SVGIG (reference sequence). The CDR3 loop spans 17 amino acids. CDR3 region: CAWMGDRDSTTNEKLFF. For the CDR3, the DNA is TGTGCCTGGATGGGAGACCGGGACTCTACAACTAATGAAAAACTGTTTTTT.

The V and J genes are TRBV5-4 and TRBJ2-5, with no clear D. V lost 4 bases to trimming and J lost 1 base, with 14 bases between them. Germline CDR1 reads SGHNT; CDR2 reads YYREEE (reference sequence). The CDR3 has 15 residues. CDR3 nucleotide sequence: TGTGCCAGCAGCGAGCGACCGGTCCCCCAAGAGACCCAGTACTTC. It specifies CASSERPVPQETQYF.

The chain combines TRBV15 with TRBJ2-7, with 12 bases that match TRBD1. The CDR3 has 17 amino acids. The germline V gene has CDR1 LNHNV and CDR2 YYDKDF (reference sequence). The trim removed 2 bases at V and 5 bases at J, leaving 10 bases unmatched. CDR3 DNA sequence: TGTGCCACCAGCAGAAAAAAAAGGGGGACAGGGGGCCACGAGCAGTACTTC. Its translation is CATSRKKRGTGGHEQYF.

This sequence joins TRBV29-1 and TRBJ2-7; D uncertain. Germline-derived CDR1 and CDR2 are SQVTM and ANQGSEA. The V end was cut by 7 bases, the J end by 1 base, with 8 bases between. The CDR3 sequence is 11 residues long. The CDR3 sequence: CSGTDSYEQYF. In DNA form, the CDR3 reads TGCAGCGGGACGGATTCCTACGAGCAGTACTTC.

This clone was seen a few times. The genes are TRBV5-1 and TRBJ2-2; TRBD2 aligns across 13 bases. CDR1 SGHRS and CDR2 YFSETQ come from the germline V gene. J gave up 5 bases and V 5 bases, and 6 bases lay outside the gene matches. The CDR3 contains 16 residues. The CDR3 loop is CASREGLAGVTGELFF. The CDR3 bases are TGCGCCAGCAGGGAAGGACTAGCGGGAGTGACCGGGGAGCTGTTTTTT.

The rearrangement uses TRBV11-2 and TRBJ2-7; TRBD2 matches 7 bases. The length of the CDR3 is 17 residues. The V and J ends lost 5 bases and 0 bases, in that order; junction bases with no gene match: 13. Germline CDR1 SGHAT, CDR2 FQNNGV. The CDR3 reads CASSQEGPGGPSYEQYF. The CDR3 region has the DNA TGTGCCAGCAGCCAAGAAGGACCGGGAGGCCCCTCCTACGAGCAGTACTTC.